These T cell receptor beta chains were read from a single sample in a study of tumor-infiltrating lymphocytes in primary liver carcinoma. TCRdb passed the multiplex PCR reads through MiXCR, listing each CDR3 protein once. The repertoire has approximately 190,000 distinct CDR3 sequences, 70% to 90% of them found once; the top ten carry 15% to 20%. Sequencing was done on a sample of tumor tissue from primary liver carcinoma. The receptor source for this set is a man in his forties with primary liver carcinoma and hepatitis B virus infection. Both conserved end residues are part of each CDR3. Fields, in order: V gene, clone size, J gene, D gene, CDR3 DNA, CDR3 protein. D genes are given only for firm matches. Expanded clones are given a class, and other clones once, few, many or no size at all.

V: TRBV29-1; size: .; J: TRBJ2-1; D: TRBD2; DNA: TGCGGTGTTGGGACTAGGGGGAGCTACAATGAGCAGTTCTTC; CDR3: CGVGTRGSYNEQFF
V: TRBV6-6; size: .; J: TRBJ1-1; D: .; DNA: TGTGCCAGCAGATTTCCGTCGGCGCGGGACACTGAAGCTTTCTTT; CDR3: CASRFPSARDTEAFF
V: TRBV30; size: .; J: TRBJ2-1; D: .; DNA: TGTGCCTGGAGTCGAGGGTTGGGCCGTCCCTACAATGAGCAGTTCTTT; CDR3: CAWSRGLGRPYNEQFF
V: TRBV29-1; size: few; J: TRBJ2-2; D: .; DNA: TGCAGCGCTGTAGTGGGAATCGTAAACACCGGGGAGCTGTTTTTT; CDR3: CSAVVGIVNTGELFF
V: TRBV11-1; size: .; J: TRBJ2-1; D: TRBD2; DNA: TGTGCCAGCATCTCGGGAGGGCTTAATGAGCAGTTCTTC; CDR3: CASISGGLNEQFF
V: TRBV6-5; size: many; J: TRBJ1-1; D: TRBD1; DNA: TGTGCCAGCGGCTACAGGGGGCGAGGGACTGAAGCTTTCTTT; CDR3: CASGYRGRGTEAFF
V: TRBV28; size: .; J: TRBJ2-5; D: TRBD2; DNA: TGTGCCAGCAATTGGAGCGGGAGTTTCCAAGAGACCCAGTACTTC; CDR3: CASNWSGSFQETQYF
V: TRBV4-2; size: many; J: TRBJ2-5; D: .; DNA: TGTGCCAGCAGCCAATGGGGAGAGACCCAGTACTTC; CDR3: CASSQWGETQYF
V: TRBV5-1; size: .; J: TRBJ2-6; D: TRBD1; DNA: TGCGCCAGCAGCTCCCCTAAAAGGGGACAGTCCACTCCGGGGGCCAACGTCCTGACTTTC; CDR3: CASSSPKRGQSTPGANVLTF
V: TRBV6-5; size: .; J: TRBJ1-2; D: .; DNA: TGTGCTACCCTAGACCTTGCCGCAATGAACACCTTC; CDR3: CATLDLAAMNTF
V: TRBV11-1; size: .; J: TRBJ2-3; D: .; DNA: TGTGCCAACAGCTCTAGGGGAAGCTCTGTTGGAGTCCGTACAGATACGCAGTATTTT; CDR3: CANSSRGSSVGVRTDTQYF
V: TRBV6-6; size: .; J: TRBJ2-5; D: .; DNA: TGTGCCAGCGAGGAAGGACACCCTTCCTACAATGAGCAGTACTTC; CDR3: CASEEGHPSYNEQYF
V: TRBV29-1; size: .; J: TRBJ2-7; D: TRBD2; DNA: TGCAGCGTTCAATCGATGGGAGGGCACGAGCAGTACTTC; CDR3: CSVQSMGGHEQYF
V: TRBV4-3; size: few; J: TRBJ2-5; D: .; DNA: TGCACCAGTAGCCTAGCGTATGAAGAGACCCAATACTTC; CDR3: CTSSLAYEETQYF
V: TRBV12-3/TRBV12-4; size: many; J: TRBJ2-1; D: TRBD2; DNA: TGTGCCAGCAGAAACCCCTGGGCTAGCGGGAGAGATGAGCAGTTCTTC; CDR3: CASRNPWASGRDEQFF
V: TRBV29-1; size: .; J: TRBJ2-1; D: TRBD2; DNA: TGCAGCGTCGGAGCGGGACGGCCGCGGCGTGAGCGGTTCTTC; CDR3: CSVGAGRPRRERFF
V: TRBV5-8; size: .; J: TRBJ2-5; D: TRBD2; DNA: TGTGCCAGCAACTTCGGAACTAGCGGAGAGACCCAGTACTTC; CDR3: CASNFGTSGETQYF
V: TRBV7-3; size: .; J: TRBJ2-2; D: .; DNA: TGTGCCAGCAGCCCCCTCGCGCTCCCACCGAGGACCGGGGAGCTGTATTTT; CDR3: CASSPLALPPRTGELYF